These 30 T cell receptor beta chains share one sample of origin, sequenced in a study of T cells in Graves' hyperthyroidism and ophthalmopathy. TCR beta CDR3 region amplification was performed from RNA transcripts. Primed by the HTBI set, a first-round RT-PCR was run on the TCR CDR3. A single record per CDR3 protein comes from TCRdb applying MiXCR to the multiplex PCR reads. This sample has 390,000 or so distinct CDR3 sequences, with roughly 14% found just once. The sequencing sample was made of blood. The source of these receptors is a man aged 18 to 29 with Graves' ophthalmopathy.

This clonotype was seen only a few times. The V gene is TRBV9, the J gene TRBJ2-2; TRBD2 agrees at 7 bases. The V gene end was trimmed by 3 bases and the J gene end by 4 bases; junction bases not matched to a gene: 6. The CDR3 contains 15 residues. CDR1 and CDR2 from the germline V gene are SGDLS and YYNGEE. The CDR3 DNA reads TGTGCCAGCAGCGCCGGGCGGGGGAGCACCGGGGAGCTGTTTTTT. It specifies CASSAGRGSTGELFF.

This clonotype was seen many times. The chain has TRBV7-6 and TRBJ2-1, with TRBD2 matching 8 bases. CDR1 is SGHVS and CDR2 is FNYEAQ in the germline V gene. The CDR3 is 15 residues long. V trimming: 5 bases; J trimming: 4 bases; junction bases outside the gene matches: 7. The chain's CDR3 is CASSPASGSYNEQFF. The CDR3 DNA reads as TGTGCCAGCAGCCCCGCTAGCGGGTCGTACAATGAGCAGTTCTTC.

This clonotype was detected only a few times. The gene calls are TRBV4-1 and TRBJ2-1, with 7 bases aligning to TRBD2. Germline V gives CDR1 MGHRA, CDR2 YSYEKL. The V and J ends lost 0 bases and 3 bases, in that order; junction bases with no gene match: 5. CDR3 size: 16 residues. CDR3 nucleotides: TGCGCCAGCAGCCAAGATCTAGCGGCATTCTACAATGAGCAGTTCTTC. It translates to CASSQDLAAFYNEQFF.

There are many counts of this clonotype. The chain links TRBV6-1 to TRBJ1-4; 7 positions agree with TRBD1. V lost 5 bases to trimming and J lost 0 bases; unmatched junction nucleotides: 9. Germline values: CDR1 MNHNS, CDR2 SASEGT. CDR3 size: 17 residues. Here the CDR3 reads CASSKDRDWPTNEKLFF. The CDR3 nucleotides are TGTGCCAGCAGTAAAGACAGGGATTGGCCAACTAATGAAAAACTGTTTTTT.

This clonotype showed up many times. The gene calls are TRBV3-1 and TRBJ2-1; 9 bases agree with TRBD2. Trimming cost V 1 base and J 4 bases; bases outside gene matches: 5. This CDR3 has 16 residues. In germline, CDR1 is LGHDT, CDR2 YNNKEL (reference sequence). The CDR3 sequence: CASSQVGGGVYNEQFF. The CDR3 DNA reads TGTGCCAGCAGCCAAGTGGGCGGGGGGGTTTACAATGAGCAGTTCTTC.

The sample holds many counts of this clonotype. This CDR3 is CASSQGTYNQPQHF. CDR3 bases: TGTGCCAGCAGCCAGGGGACGTACAATCAGCCCCAGCATTTT. V gene TRBV3-1 combines with J gene TRBJ1-5, with D tentatively TRBD1 (5 bases). The germline CDR1 and CDR2 sequences are LGHDT and YNNKEL (reference sequence). Trimming removed 3 bases from V and 3 bases from J, with 9 bases in between. The CDR3 is 14 amino acids.

With respect to this clonotype: Given a much more abundant clone one base away, this may be a read error. The chain combines TRBV13 with TRBJ2-1, with D possibly matching TRBD2 (6 bases). CDR3 length: 18 residues. Looked up from germline, CDR1 is PRHDT and CDR2 is FYEKMQ (reference sequence). As DNA, the CDR3 is TGTGCCAGCAGCTTAGAGGAGGGTCGGTCTAGCGTGCGGAATGAGCAGCTCTTC. Translated: CASSLEEGRSSVRNEQLF.

This clonotype was observed a few times. The chain joins TRBV7-9 to TRBJ1-2; 7 nucleotides agree with TRBD1. From germline, CDR1 is SEHNR and CDR2 FQNEAQ (reference sequence). V shed 1 base, J shed 2 bases, and the junction held 7 bases outside the gene matches. The CDR3 covers 16 residues. The CDR3 here is CASSLEGTDQNYGYTF. As DNA, the CDR3 is TGTGCCAGCAGCTTAGAGGGGACAGATCAGAACTATGGCTACACCTTC.

This clonotype showed up many times. The chain couples TRBV12-5 to TRBJ1-2, with a possible D match to TRBD1 (5 bases). V was clipped by 7 bases and J by 5 bases, with 11 bases between them. Per the germline V gene, CDR1 is LGHNT and CDR2 is FRNRAP. CDR3 length: 12 residues. CDR3 nucleotides: TGTGCTAGTGCCAGGGATGATTATGGCTACACCTTC. It encodes CASARDDYGYTF.

This clonotype was recorded many times. Its ends do not fully match the called genes, so a read error is possible. The V gene is TRBV5-1, the J gene TRBJ2-3, with 8 bases fitting TRBD2. The V gene's germline CDR1 is SGHRS and CDR2 YFSETQ. CDR3 length: 15 amino acids. The CDR3 DNA follows: TGTGCCAGCAGCTTTGGAGCGGGAGGCACAGATACGCAGTATTTT. This gives the protein CASSFGAGGTDTQYF.

This clonotype was seen repeatedly, ten times or more. V usage is TRBV7-3 and J usage is TRBJ2-2; no clear D gene. CDR3 size: 14 residues. Per the germline V gene, CDR1 is SGHTA and CDR2 is FQGTGA. Trimming shortened V by 1 base and J by 1 base, and 4 bases separated the two germline ends. CDR3 amino acids: CASSLMQNTGELFF. As DNA, the CDR3 is TGTGCCAGCAGCTTAATGCAGAACACCGGGGAGCTGTTTTTT.

This clonotype was counted many times. The chain combines TRBV7-9 with TRBJ1-1; D remains unclear. Germline V CDR1 and CDR2: SEHNR, FQNEAQ (reference sequence). The CDR3 is 14 amino acids. The ends were cut back, 7 bases at V and 5 bases at J, with 17 bases in the middle. In DNA form, the CDR3 reads TGTGCCAGCATTACAATTCTGGGGTCGACTGAAGCTTTCTTT. Residues: CASITILGSTEAFF.

This clonotype was detected a few times. The gene calls are TRBV5-1 and TRBJ2-2; 9 nucleotides align to TRBD1. This CDR3 comprises 14 residues. Trimming took 3 bases from V and 7 from J; bases not matched to a gene: 4. Germline CDR1 is SGHRS and CDR2 is YFSETQ. In nucleotides, the CDR3 is TGCGCCAGCAGCTCGGGGACAGGGAGCGGGGAGCTGTTTTTT. Translating gives CASSSGTGSGELFF.

This clonotype appeared many times. The CDR3 DNA sequence: TGCAGTGCTATCGCTGGGGGACAGGGCACCTACGAGCAGTACTTC. Translating it yields CSAIAGGQGTYEQYF. V gene TRBV20-1 combines with J gene TRBJ2-7; 9 bases fit TRBD1. Germline CDR1 and CDR2: DFQATT and SNEGSKA (reference sequence). Germline trimming cut 4 bases from V and 2 bases from J; bases unmatched to any gene: 9. The length of the CDR3 is 15 residues.

The chain joins TRBV3-1 to TRBJ2-7, with 8 bases fitting TRBD2. This CDR3 contains 16 residues. V shed 3 bases and J 3 bases; nucleotides not matched to a gene: 10. CDR1 LGHDT and CDR2 YNNKEL come from the germline V gene (reference sequence). CDR3 loop: CASSQGPGLVFYEQYF. CDR3 DNA sequence: TGTGCCAGCAGCCAGGGCCCGGGACTAGTTTTCTACGAGCAGTACTTC.

This clonotype was detected ten times or more. The chain combines TRBV18 with TRBJ2-1, with D unresolved. CDR1 is KGHSH and CDR2 is LQKENI in the germline V gene. The CDR3 extends over 15 amino acids. The V end lost 2 bases, the J end lost 5 bases, and 13 bases lay between the germline ends. The CDR3 loop reads CASSPRITDHNEQFF. DNA for the CDR3: TGTGCCAGCTCACCAAGGATAACAGATCACAATGAGCAGTTCTTC. Looking up the rest from reference TRBV18 and TRBJ2-1 gives the full variable domain: NAGVMQNPRHLVRRRGQEARLRCSPMKGHSHVYWYRQLPEEGLKFMVYLQKENIIDESGMPKERFSAEFPKEGPSILRIQQVVRGDSAAYFCASSPRITDHNEQFFGPGTRLTVL.

This clonotype was observed many times. The chain uses TRBV7-8 and TRBJ2-5; D gene uncertain. Germline V gives CDR1 SGHVS, CDR2 FQNEAQ. Trimming removed 5 bases at V and 4 bases at J, with 14 bases between. The CDR3 runs 14 residues. CDR3 sequence (DNA): TGTGCCAGCAGCCAGTTGGGTTCCGTAGAGACCCAGTACTTC. Encoded protein: CASSQLGSVETQYF.

Many counts were recorded for this clonotype. The rearrangement uses TRBV3-1 and TRBJ1-2; 9 bases fit TRBD1. CDR1 and CDR2 from the germline V gene are LGHDT and YNNKEL (reference sequence). CDR3 length equals 15 residues. Trimming at V came to 0 bases and at J to 5 bases, leaving 4 bases not matched to a gene. CDR3 protein: CASSQDSGQGYGYTF. CDR3 sequence (DNA): TGTGCCAGCAGCCAAGATTCTGGACAGGGGTATGGCTACACCTTC.

This clonotype was observed at least ten times. This chain uses TRBV5-1 with TRBJ2-3, with no clear D. The CDR3 runs to 13 residues. Germline CDR1 and CDR2: SGHRS and YFSETQ. With 7 bases removed from V and 1 base from J, the gap between germline ends came to 10 bases. In nucleotides, the CDR3 is TGCGCCAGCGGGTTGCGGCGCACAGATACGCAGTATTTT. Its translation: CASGLRRTDTQYF.

This clonotype was recorded at least ten times. The rearrangement uses TRBV20-1 and TRBJ2-1; 11 positions match TRBD2. After removal of 6 bases from V and 4 bases from J, the junction contained 8 bases not matched to a gene. Germline V gives CDR1 DFQATT, CDR2 SNEGSKA (reference sequence). CDR3 length: 15 residues. The CDR3 DNA is TGCAGTGCCGACGGCGGGACTAGCGGTTACAATGAGCAGTTCTTC. The encoded protein is CSADGGTSGYNEQFF.

The CDR3 sequence: CASSARGSPTDTQYF. CDR3 nucleotides: TGCGCCAGCAGCGCCCGGGGCAGCCCCACAGATACGCAGTATTTT. V and J are TRBV5-1 and TRBJ2-3, with D possibly being TRBD1 or TRBD2 (5 bases each). CDR1 and CDR2 (germline): SGHRS, YFSETQ. The length of the CDR3 is 15 residues. V gave up 4 bases and J gave up 2 bases, with 14 bases separating them.

The sample holds many counts of this clonotype. The V call is TRBV13, the J call TRBJ2-4; 7 nucleotides line up with TRBD2. The ends lost 4 bases at V and 8 bases at J; junction bases unmatched: 8. The CDR3 is 14 amino acids. CDR1 and CDR2 (germline): PRHDT, FYEKMQ (reference sequence). The CDR3 is CASSYGRSGDIQYF. The CDR3 coding sequence is TGTGCCAGCAGCTACGGAAGGAGCGGGGACATTCAGTACTTC.

The chain uses TRBV28 and TRBJ2-7; D unresolved. The V end was cut by 6 bases, the J end by 4 bases, with 10 bases between. Germline V gene data show CDR1 as MDHEN and CDR2 as SYDVKM. The CDR3 length is 12 residues. This CDR3 is CASSPRRYEQYF. CDR3 DNA sequence: TGTGCCAGCAGCCCCCGACGGTACGAGCAGTACTTC.

This clonotype occurred many times. V gene TRBV6-5 combines with J gene TRBJ2-7, with a weak D call TRBD1 (5 bases). V was cut by 0 bases and J by 3 bases, with 9 bases left in between. The CDR3 covers 14 residues. The germline gives CDR1 MNHEY, CDR2 SVGAGI. CDR3 amino acids: CASSYSHGHYEQYF. CDR3 bases: TGTGCCAGCAGTTACTCCCACGGACACTACGAGCAGTACTTC.

This clonotype is a singleton in its sample. V and J are TRBV6-4 and TRBJ1-1; the D gene is possibly TRBD1 (6 bases). V lost 10 bases and J 5 bases, leaving 17 bases between the germline ends. This CDR3 comprises 13 residues. Germline V gives CDR1 MRHNA, CDR2 SNTAGT. CDR3 sequence: CATRGGGSTEAFF. The CDR3 DNA sequence: TGTGCCACCCGAGGAGGGGGGTCGACTGAAGCTTTCTTT.

This clonotype appeared many times. The genes are TRBV27 and TRBJ1-1, with a possible D match to TRBD1 (5 bases). The CDR3 loop spans 13 amino acids. In germline, CDR1 is MNHEY, CDR2 SMNVEV (reference sequence). Between the trimmed V and J ends, which lost 5 bases and 1 base, there was a span of 8 bases. The CDR3 DNA reads as TGTGCCAGCAGTAACGGACAGAACACTGAAGCTTTCTTT. Protein: CASSNGQNTEAFF.

This clonotype was counted between two and nine times. The chain links TRBV7-9 to TRBJ2-3; D not certain. V shed 1 base and J shed 2 bases, with 7 bases lying between them. The germline V gene has CDR1 SEHNR and CDR2 FQNEAQ (reference sequence). The CDR3 runs to 14 residues. DNA for the CDR3: TGTGCCAGCAGCTTAGGTCGTACCACAGATACGCAGTATTTT. Residues: CASSLGRTTDTQYF.

This clonotype was detected a few times. The chain is built from TRBV28 and TRBJ2-7; 12 nucleotides match TRBD1. V dropped 6 bases and J dropped 5; count of bases not matched to a gene: 8. Germline assignment: CDR1 MDHEN and CDR2 SYDVKM. The CDR3 is 15 amino acids. The CDR3 DNA is TGTGCCAGCAGGGGACAGGGGGCGGGGAATGACGAGCAGTACTTC. Residues: CASRGQGAGNDEQYF. Filled out from reference TRBV28 and TRBJ2-7, the complete variable domain reads DVKVTQSSRYLVKRTGEKVFLECVQDMDHENMFWYRQDPGLGLRLIYFSYDVKMKEKGDIPEGYSVSREKKERFSLILESASTNQTSMYLCASRGQGAGNDEQYFGPGTRLTVT.

This rearrangement joins TRBV6-5 to TRBJ1-5; perhaps TRBD1 as D (6 bases). Germline V gene lookup returns CDR1 MNHEY and CDR2 SVGAGI. There are 14 residues in the CDR3. V dropped 2 bases and J dropped 9 bases, with 14 bases sitting between them. This chain's CDR3 is CASSYERGSSPQHF. For the CDR3, the DNA is TGTGCCAGCAGTTACGAGAGGGGGTCATCGCCCCAGCATTTT.

This clonotype was observed a few times. J is TRBJ2-3 and V is TRBV18, with no clear D. The germline gives CDR1 KGHSH, CDR2 LQKENI. Trimming left V 6 bases short and J 1 base short, with 14 bases between. The CDR3 is 15 amino acids. CDR3 DNA: TGTGCCAGCTCGCTAACGGCGCAGGGCACAGATACGCAGTATTTT. Its protein is CASSLTAQGTDTQYF.